This T cell receptor (beta chain) was sequenced for a study of vaccination effects on CD4 cells after COVID-19. Study results and caveats: The study found that only 1 of 255 vaccine-induced clones from healthy vaccinees cross-reacted with common cold coronaviruses. Researchers reported few convalescent patients and no early post-infection timepoints in the study. Marked clonal contraction was seen late after vaccination (in both infection- and vaccine-induced clones).

Looked up from germline, CDR1 is SGHTA and CDR2 is FQGNSA. The CDR3 consists of 13 residues. Trimming shortened V by 5 bases and J by 6 bases, and 11 bases separated the two germline ends. About this clone: Its cognate antigen is unknown.

Produced via immunoSEQ multiplex PCR; TCRdb's table is partial and in-frame only. The sample lists 27,000 or so clones, roughly 73% occurring once. Sequencing was preceded by expansion of antigen-specific CD4+ T cells with viral peptide pools in the ViraFEST assay. Cells that had been cultured for 10 days were the source of isolated CD4+ T cells. Recipients of the vaccine had no prior SARS-CoV-2 infection and negative nucleocapsid antibodies. Here the sequenced sample was CD4+ T cells from PBMCs cultured with HCoV-NL63 spike peptides, taken before COVID-19 vaccination. V is TRBV7-2 and J is TRBJ2-1; D is perhaps TRBD1 (6 bases). This clonotype originated in a human donor who received a COVID-19 vaccine. The CDR3 sequence is CASSARGGNEQFF. CDR3 nucleotide sequence: TGTGCCAGCAGCGCGCGAGGGGGCAATGAGCAGTTCTTC.